This entry concerns a single T cell receptor beta chain. Antigen: not known. These data belong to a study of cytomegalovirus exposure and HLA in healthy donors. The repertoire was sequenced with immunoSEQ multiplex PCR; TCRdb's copy has only in-frame clones and lacks some. The table includes 100,000 to 150,000 clones, roughly 87% detected once. V was trimmed by 6 bases and J by 1 base, leaving 16 bases between them. Germline V gene data show CDR1 as MGHDK and CDR2 as SYGVNS. This CDR3 is built from 15 residues. Points from the study as a whole: Later, an analysis found that TCR clusters from the first cohort tended to co-occur in the 120 validation repertoires.

The V call is TRBV25-1, the J call TRBJ2-7, with D possibly matching TRBD1 (6 bases). Sequenced: PBMCs. The sequence was collected from a woman aged 18-29 years in good health and CMV-seronegative. CDR3 DNA: TGTGCCAGCAGCGTAACCGGGACACAGTCCTACGAGCAGTACTTC. Its translation: CASSVTGTQSYEQYF.